Below are 12 T cell receptor beta chains sequenced from a single sample in a study of PD-1 blockade in classical Hodgkin lymphoma. Clones were sequenced by immunoSEQ multiplex PCR, and TCRdb holds only the in-frame ones, with some missing. Of 25,000 to 35,000 clones in the sample, 65% to 75% were seen once. Following autologous stem cell transplantation, relapse occurred in every patient, and exposure to brentuximab vedotin varied. Sequences were derived from peripheral blood mononuclear cells (PBMCs), sampled before the second cycle of nivolumab. All receptors come from a human donor with classical Hodgkin lymphoma.

The rearrangement uses TRBV7-9 and TRBJ2-1; D possibly corresponds to TRBD2 (6 bases). V dropped 0 bases and J dropped 7 bases, with 16 bases sitting between them. CDR3 length: 16 residues. CDR1 SEHNR and CDR2 FQNEAQ come from the germline V gene (reference sequence). This chain's CDR3 is CASSLALTGAVNEQFF. CDR3 coding DNA: TGTGCCAGCAGCTTAGCCCTCACGGGAGCGGTAAATGAGCAGTTCTTC.

The V gene is TRBV5-5, the J gene TRBJ1-1; possible D gene TRBD1, 5 bases. The germline V and J ends were trimmed by 4 bases and 0 bases, with 13 bases remaining between them. This CDR3 contains 15 residues. Germline CDR1 reads SGHKS; CDR2 reads YYEKEE (reference sequence). CDR3 coding DNA: TGTGCCAGCAGCCAAAGGGGATTAATGAACACTGAAGCTTTCTTT. This codes for CASSQRGLMNTEAFF.

This clone was detected only a few times. The gene calls are TRBV5-5 and TRBJ2-7; unclear D gene. The CDR3 length is 13 residues. V gave up 0 bases and J gave up 7 bases, with 11 bases separating them. Germline V gives CDR1 SGHKS, CDR2 YYEKEE (reference sequence). CDR3 bases: TGTGCCAGCAGCTTGGCTCCGAGGTGGGAGCAGTACGTC. It translates to CASSLAPRWEQYV.

The V gene is TRBV5-1, the J gene TRBJ2-3, with 7 bases lining up with TRBD1. Looked up from germline, CDR1 is SGHRS and CDR2 is YFSETQ. This CDR3 spans 16 amino acids. Trimming took 7 bases from V and 0 from J; bases not matched to a gene: 11. CDR3 DNA sequence: TGCGCCAGCCGAGGGACAGCTCACTCTAGCACAGATACGCAGTATTTT. This translates into CASRGTAHSSTDTQYF.

The chain couples TRBV2 to TRBJ2-5; 8 nucleotides match TRBD1. J gave up 3 bases and V 6 bases, and 9 bases lay outside the gene matches. This CDR3 contains 15 residues. Germline assignment: CDR1 SNHLY and CDR2 FYNNEI. In DNA form, the CDR3 reads TGTGCCAGCAGGGCCCTCACGGGACAGGAAGAGACCCAGTACTTC. Translation gives CASRALTGQEETQYF.

V and J are TRBV4-3 and TRBJ2-2; TRBD2 agrees at 7 bases. The junction had 3 bases not matched to a gene; V was cut back by 3 bases and J by 5 bases. The CDR3 covers 14 residues. Germline V lookup: CDR1 LGHNA, CDR2 YSLEER. The DNA for the CDR3 is TGCGCCAGCAGCCAGCGGGGGTGGACCGGGGAGCTGTTTTTT. This gives the protein CASSQRGWTGELFF.

V is TRBV28 and J is TRBJ2-7; D not certain. This CDR3 is 12 amino acids long. Deletions cut 8 bases from V and 4 bases from J, with 12 bases between. Germline V gene lookup returns CDR1 MDHEN and CDR2 SYDVKM. CDR3 residues: CASVELPYEQYF. The DNA for the CDR3 is TGTGCCAGCGTTGAACTACCTTACGAGCAGTACTTC.

V and J are TRBV7-2 and TRBJ2-1; 10 nucleotides align to TRBD2. The ends lost 5 bases at V and 6 bases at J; junction bases unmatched: 7. Per germline, CDR1 SGHTA and CDR2 FQGNSA. This CDR3 region has 15 residues. The CDR3 sequence is CASSLTSGYRNEQFF. The CDR3 coding sequence is TGTGCCAGCAGCCTGACTAGCGGGTACCGCAATGAGCAGTTCTTC.

V is TRBV9 and J is TRBJ2-1; D ambiguous. Germline V CDR1 and CDR2: SGDLS, YYNGEE. This CDR3 comprises 12 residues. V was cut by 2 bases and J by 11 bases, with 11 bases left in between. CDR3: CASSVAGSQQFF. The CDR3 DNA is TGTGCCAGCAGCGTCGCTGGCTCACAGCAGTTCTTC.

This chain joins TRBV9 and TRBJ2-3; D gene uncertain. V shed 0 bases and J shed 0 bases, with 17 bases lying between them. This CDR3 has 18 amino acids. The germline V gene has CDR1 SGDLS and CDR2 YYNGEE. This CDR3 reads CASSVGAGPTSSTDTQYF. The CDR3 bases are TGTGCCAGCAGCGTAGGGGCAGGTCCGACCTCTAGCACAGATACGCAGTATTTT. The full variable domain, its missing parts supplied by reference TRBV9 and TRBJ2-3, is DSGVTQTPKHLITATGQRVTLRCSPRSGDLSVYWYQQSLDQGLQFLIQYYNGEERAKGNILERFSAQQFPDLHSELNLSSLELGDSALYFCASSVGAGPTSSTDTQYFGPGTRLTVL.

This chain uses TRBV6-1 with TRBJ2-7; D not certain. V shed 8 bases and J shed 0 bases, with 11 bases lying between them. This CDR3 has 13 residues. CDR1 and CDR2 from the germline V gene are MNHNS and SASEGT. This chain's CDR3 is CASLGLSSYEQYF. CDR3 bases: TGTGCCAGCTTGGGTCTGAGCTCCTACGAGCAGTACTTC.

The V gene is TRBV7-2, the J gene TRBJ2-3, with 9 positions matching TRBD2. The CDR3 contains 17 residues. Per germline, CDR1 SGHTA and CDR2 FQGNSA. Trimming removed 2 bases from V and 1 base from J; junction bases left unmatched: 7. The DNA of the CDR3 is TGTGCCAGCAGCTTATTAGGGGGACTAGCTCGCACAGATACGCAGTATTTT. Protein: CASSLLGGLARTDTQYF. The full variable domain, its missing parts supplied by reference TRBV7-2 and TRBJ2-3, is GAGVSQSPSNKVTEKGKDVELRCDPISGHTALYWYRQSLGQGLEFLIYFQGNSAPDKSGLPSDRFSAERTGGSVSTLTIQRTQQEDSAVYLCASSLLGGLARTDTQYFGPGTRLTVL.